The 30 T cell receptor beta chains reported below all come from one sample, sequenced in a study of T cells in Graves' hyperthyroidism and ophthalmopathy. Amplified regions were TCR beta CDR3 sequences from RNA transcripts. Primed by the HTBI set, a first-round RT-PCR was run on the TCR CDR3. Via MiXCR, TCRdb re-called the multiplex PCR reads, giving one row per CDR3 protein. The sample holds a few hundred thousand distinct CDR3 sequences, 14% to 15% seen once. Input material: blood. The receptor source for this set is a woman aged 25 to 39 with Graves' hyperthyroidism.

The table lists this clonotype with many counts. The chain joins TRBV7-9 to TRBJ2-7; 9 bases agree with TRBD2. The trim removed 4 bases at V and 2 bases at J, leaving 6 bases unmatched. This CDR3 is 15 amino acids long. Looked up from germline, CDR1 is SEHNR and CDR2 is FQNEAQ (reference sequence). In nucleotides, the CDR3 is TGTGCCAGCAGCTCGACTAGCGGAAGGACCTACGAGCAGTACTTC. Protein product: CASSSTSGRTYEQYF.

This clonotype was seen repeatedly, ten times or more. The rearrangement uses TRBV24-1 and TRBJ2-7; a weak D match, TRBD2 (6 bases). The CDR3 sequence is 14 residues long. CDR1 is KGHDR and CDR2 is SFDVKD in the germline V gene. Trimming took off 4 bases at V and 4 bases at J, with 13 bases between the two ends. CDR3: CATSESGLPYEQYF. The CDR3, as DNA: TGTGCCACCAGTGAATCGGGACTTCCTTACGAGCAGTACTTC.

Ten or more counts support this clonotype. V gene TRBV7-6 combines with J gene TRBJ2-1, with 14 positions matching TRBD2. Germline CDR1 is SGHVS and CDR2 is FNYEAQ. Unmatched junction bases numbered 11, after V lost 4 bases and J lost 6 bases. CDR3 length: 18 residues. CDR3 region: CASSSGTSGSLGGNEQFF. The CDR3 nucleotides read TGTGCCAGCAGCTCCGGGACTAGCGGGAGTCTGGGCGGCAATGAGCAGTTCTTC.

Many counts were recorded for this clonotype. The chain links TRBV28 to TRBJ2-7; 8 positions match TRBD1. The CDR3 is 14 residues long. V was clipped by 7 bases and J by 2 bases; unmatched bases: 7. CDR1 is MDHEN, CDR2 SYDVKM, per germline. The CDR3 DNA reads TGTGCCAGCACACTAGTACAGGGGGCCTACGAGCAGTACTTC. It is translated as CASTLVQGAYEQYF.

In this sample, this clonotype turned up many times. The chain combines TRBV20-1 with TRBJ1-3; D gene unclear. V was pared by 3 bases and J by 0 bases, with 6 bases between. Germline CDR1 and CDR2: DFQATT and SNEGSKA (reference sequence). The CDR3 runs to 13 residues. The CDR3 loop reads CSARESSGNTIYF. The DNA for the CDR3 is TGCAGTGCTAGGGAAAGCTCTGGAAACACCATATATTTT.

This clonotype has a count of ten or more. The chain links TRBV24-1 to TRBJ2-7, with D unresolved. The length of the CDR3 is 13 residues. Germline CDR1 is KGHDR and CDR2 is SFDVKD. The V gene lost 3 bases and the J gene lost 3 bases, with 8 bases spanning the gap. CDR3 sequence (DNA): TGTGCCACCAGTGATGCAGGCTTCTACGAGCAGTACTTC. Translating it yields CATSDAGFYEQYF.

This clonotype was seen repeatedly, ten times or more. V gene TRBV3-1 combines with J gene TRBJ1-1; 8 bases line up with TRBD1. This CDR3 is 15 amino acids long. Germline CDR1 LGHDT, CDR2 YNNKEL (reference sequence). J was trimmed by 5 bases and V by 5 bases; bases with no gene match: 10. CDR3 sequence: CASSGGPTGVTEAFF. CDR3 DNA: TGTGCCAGCAGCGGAGGGCCGACAGGGGTGACTGAAGCTTTCTTT.

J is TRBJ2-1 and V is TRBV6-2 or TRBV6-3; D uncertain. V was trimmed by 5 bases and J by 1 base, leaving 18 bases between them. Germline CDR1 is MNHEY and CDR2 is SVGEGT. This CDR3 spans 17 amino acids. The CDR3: CASSHLDLLGSYNEQFF. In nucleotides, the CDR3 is TGTGCCAGCAGTCACCTCGACCTTCTGGGGTCCTACAATGAGCAGTTCTTC.

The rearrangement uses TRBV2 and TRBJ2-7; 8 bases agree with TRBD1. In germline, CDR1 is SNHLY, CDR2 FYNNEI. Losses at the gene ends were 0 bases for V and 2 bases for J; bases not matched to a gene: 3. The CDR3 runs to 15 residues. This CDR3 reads CASSEARTGTYEQYF. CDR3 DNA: TGTGCCAGCAGTGAAGCGAGGACAGGGACCTACGAGCAGTACTTC.

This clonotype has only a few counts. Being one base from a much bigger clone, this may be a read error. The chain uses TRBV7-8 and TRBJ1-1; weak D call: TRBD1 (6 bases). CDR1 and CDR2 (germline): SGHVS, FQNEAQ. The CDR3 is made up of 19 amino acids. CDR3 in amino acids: CAGSPTTRDTVRGNTEAFF. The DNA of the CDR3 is TGTGCCGGCAGCCCGACAACCAGGGACACCGTTCGAGGTAACACTGAAGCTTTCTTT.

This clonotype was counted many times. CDR3 region: CASSLGQARNTEAFF. In DNA form, the CDR3 reads TGTGCCAGCAGCTTAGGACAGGCTAGGAACACTGAAGCTTTCTTT. V is TRBV7-3 and J is TRBJ1-1; the match to TRBD1 covers 7 bases. The ends lost 2 bases at V and 1 base at J; junction bases unmatched: 4. CDR1 and CDR2 from the germline V gene are SGHTA and FQGTGA. The CDR3 spans 15 residues.

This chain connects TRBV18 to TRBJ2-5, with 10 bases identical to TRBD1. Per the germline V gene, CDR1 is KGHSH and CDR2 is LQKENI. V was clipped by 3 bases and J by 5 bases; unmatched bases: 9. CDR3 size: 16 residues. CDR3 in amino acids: CASSPRQGASGETQYF. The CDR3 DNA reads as TGTGCCAGCTCACCTCGACAGGGGGCATCGGGGGAGACCCAGTACTTC.

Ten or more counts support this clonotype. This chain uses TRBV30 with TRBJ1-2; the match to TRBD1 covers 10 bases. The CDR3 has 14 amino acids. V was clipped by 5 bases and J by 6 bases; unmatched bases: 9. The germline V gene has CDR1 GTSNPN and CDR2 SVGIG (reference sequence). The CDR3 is CAWLDRGHTDGYTF. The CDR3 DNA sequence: TGTGCCTGGCTAGACAGGGGGCATACTGATGGCTACACCTTC. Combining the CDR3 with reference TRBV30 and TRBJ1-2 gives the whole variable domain SQTIHQWPATLVQPVGSPLSLECTVEGTSNPNLYWYRQAAGRGLQLLFYSVGIGQISSEVPQNLSASRPQDRQFILSSKKLLLSDSGFYLCAWLDRGHTDGYTFGSGTRLTVV.

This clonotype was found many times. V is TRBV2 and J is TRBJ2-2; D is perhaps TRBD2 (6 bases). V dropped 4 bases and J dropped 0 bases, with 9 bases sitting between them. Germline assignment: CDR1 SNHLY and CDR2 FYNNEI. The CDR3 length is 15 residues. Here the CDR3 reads CASSVSGANTGELFF. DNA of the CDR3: TGTGCCAGCAGTGTTAGCGGTGCGAACACCGGGGAGCTGTTTTTT.

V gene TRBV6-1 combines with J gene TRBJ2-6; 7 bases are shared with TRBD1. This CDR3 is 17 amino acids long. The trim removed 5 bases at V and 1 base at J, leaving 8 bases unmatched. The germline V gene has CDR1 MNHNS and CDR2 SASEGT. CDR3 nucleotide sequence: TGTGCCAGCAGTAACCCCCACAGGGGTTCTGGGGCCAACGTCCTGACTTTC. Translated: CASSNPHRGSGANVLTF.

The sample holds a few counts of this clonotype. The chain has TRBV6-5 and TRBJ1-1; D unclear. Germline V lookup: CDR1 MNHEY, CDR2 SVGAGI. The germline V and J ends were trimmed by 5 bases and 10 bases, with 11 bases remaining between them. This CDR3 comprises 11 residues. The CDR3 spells CASSTEFRAFF. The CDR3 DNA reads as TGTGCCAGCAGTACAGAGTTCCGAGCTTTCTTT.

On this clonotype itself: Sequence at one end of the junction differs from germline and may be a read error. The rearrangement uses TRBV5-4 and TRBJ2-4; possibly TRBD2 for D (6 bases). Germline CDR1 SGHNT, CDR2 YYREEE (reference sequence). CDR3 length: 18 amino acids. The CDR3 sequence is CASSLGPLAGSAKNIQYF. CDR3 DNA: TGTGCCAGCAGTTTGGGTCCGTTGGCGGGATCTGCCAAAAACATTCAGTACTTC.

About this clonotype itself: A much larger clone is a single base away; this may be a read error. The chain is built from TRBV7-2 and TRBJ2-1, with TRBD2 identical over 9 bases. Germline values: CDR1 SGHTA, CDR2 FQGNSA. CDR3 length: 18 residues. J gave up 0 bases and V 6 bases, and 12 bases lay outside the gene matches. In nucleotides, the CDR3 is TGTGCCAGCAGTACAAGGGGGGCGGGGGGGAGCTCCTACAATGAGCAGTTCTTC. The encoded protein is CASSTRGAGGSSYNEQFF.

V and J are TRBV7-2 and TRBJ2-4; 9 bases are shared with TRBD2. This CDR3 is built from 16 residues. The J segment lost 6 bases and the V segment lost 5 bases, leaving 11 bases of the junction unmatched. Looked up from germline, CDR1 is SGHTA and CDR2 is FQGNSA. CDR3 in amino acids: CASSISGRPGLNIQYF. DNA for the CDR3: TGTGCCAGCAGCATTAGCGGGAGACCGGGGTTAAACATTCAGTACTTC.

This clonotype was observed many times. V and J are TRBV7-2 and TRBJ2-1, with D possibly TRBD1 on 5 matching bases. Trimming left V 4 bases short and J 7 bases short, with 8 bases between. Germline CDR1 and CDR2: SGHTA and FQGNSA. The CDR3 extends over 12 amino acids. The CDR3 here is CASSSQGNEQFF. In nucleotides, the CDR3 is TGTGCCAGCAGCTCGCAGGGTAATGAGCAGTTCTTC. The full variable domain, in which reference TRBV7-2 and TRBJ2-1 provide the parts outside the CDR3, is GAGVSQSPSNKVTEKGKDVELRCDPISGHTALYWYRQSLGQGLEFLIYFQGNSAPDKSGLPSDRFSAERTGGSVSTLTIQRTQQEDSAVYLCASSSQGNEQFFGPGTRLTVL.

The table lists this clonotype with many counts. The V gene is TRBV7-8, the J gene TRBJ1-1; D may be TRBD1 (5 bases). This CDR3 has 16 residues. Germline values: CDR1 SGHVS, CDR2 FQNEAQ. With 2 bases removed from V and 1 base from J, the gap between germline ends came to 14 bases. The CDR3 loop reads CASSLKGRATNTEAFF. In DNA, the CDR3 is TGTGCCAGCAGCTTAAAGGGCAGGGCCACGAACACTGAAGCTTTCTTT.

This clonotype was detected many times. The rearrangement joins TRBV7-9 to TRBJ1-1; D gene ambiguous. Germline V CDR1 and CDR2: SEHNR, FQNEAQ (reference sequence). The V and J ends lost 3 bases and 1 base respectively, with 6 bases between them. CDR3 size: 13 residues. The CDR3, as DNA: TGTGCCAGCAGCTTCAAGGGGAACACTGAAGCTTTCTTT. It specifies CASSFKGNTEAFF.

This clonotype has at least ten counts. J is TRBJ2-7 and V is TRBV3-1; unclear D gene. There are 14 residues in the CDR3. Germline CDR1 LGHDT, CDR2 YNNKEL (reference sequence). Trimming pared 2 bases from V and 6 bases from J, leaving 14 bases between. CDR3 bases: TGTGCCAGCAGCCAACTGGCCCAGTTGGGCGAGCAGTACTTC. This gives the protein CASSQLAQLGEQYF.

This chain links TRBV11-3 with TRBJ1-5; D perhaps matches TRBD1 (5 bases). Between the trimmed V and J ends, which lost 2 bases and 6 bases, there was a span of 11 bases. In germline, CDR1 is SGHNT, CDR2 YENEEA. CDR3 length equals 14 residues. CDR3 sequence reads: CASSLSQGSQPQHF. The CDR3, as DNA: TGTGCCAGCAGCTTAAGCCAGGGTAGTCAGCCCCAGCATTTT.

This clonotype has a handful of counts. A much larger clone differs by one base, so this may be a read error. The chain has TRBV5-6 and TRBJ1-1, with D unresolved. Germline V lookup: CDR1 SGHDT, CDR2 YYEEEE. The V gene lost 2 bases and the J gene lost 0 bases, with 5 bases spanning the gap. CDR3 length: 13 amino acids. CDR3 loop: CASSFEVNTEAFF. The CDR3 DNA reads TGTGCCAGCAGCTTCGAGGTGAACACTGAAGCTTTCTTT.

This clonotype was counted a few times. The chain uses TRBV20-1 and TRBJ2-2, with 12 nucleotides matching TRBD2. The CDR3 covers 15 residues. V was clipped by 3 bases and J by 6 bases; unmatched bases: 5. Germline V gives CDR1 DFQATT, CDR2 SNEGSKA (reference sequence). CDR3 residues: CSARTSGSPAGELFF. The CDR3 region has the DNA TGCAGTGCTAGGACTAGCGGGAGTCCCGCCGGGGAGCTGTTTTTT.

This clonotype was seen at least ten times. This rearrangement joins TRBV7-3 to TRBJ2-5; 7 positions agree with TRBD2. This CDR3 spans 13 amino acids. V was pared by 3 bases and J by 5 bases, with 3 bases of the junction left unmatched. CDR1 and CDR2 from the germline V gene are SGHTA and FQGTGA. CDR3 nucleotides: TGTGCCAGCAGCTTGGGGGGGTTGGAGACCCAGTACTTC. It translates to CASSLGGLETQYF.

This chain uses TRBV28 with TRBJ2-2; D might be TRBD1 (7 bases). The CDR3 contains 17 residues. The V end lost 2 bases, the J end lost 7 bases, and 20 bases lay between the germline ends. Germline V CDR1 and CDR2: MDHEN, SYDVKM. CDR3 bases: TGTGCCAGCAGTTTAGAAGAGGCAGGGGGGCGGAACGGGGAGCTGTTTTTT. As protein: CASSLEEAGGRNGELFF.

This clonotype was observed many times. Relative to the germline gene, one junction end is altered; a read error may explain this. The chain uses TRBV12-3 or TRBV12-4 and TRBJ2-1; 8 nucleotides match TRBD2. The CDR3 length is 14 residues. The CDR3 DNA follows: TGTGCCAGCAGATTAGCGGGATCCTACAATGAGCAGTTCTTC. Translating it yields CASRLAGSYNEQFF.

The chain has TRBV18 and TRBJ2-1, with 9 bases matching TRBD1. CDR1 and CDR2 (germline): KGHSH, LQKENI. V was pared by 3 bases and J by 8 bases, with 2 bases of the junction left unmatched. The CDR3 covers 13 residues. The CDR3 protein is CASSPRTGDEQFF. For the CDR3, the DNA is TGTGCCAGCTCACCTAGGACAGGGGATGAGCAGTTCTTC.